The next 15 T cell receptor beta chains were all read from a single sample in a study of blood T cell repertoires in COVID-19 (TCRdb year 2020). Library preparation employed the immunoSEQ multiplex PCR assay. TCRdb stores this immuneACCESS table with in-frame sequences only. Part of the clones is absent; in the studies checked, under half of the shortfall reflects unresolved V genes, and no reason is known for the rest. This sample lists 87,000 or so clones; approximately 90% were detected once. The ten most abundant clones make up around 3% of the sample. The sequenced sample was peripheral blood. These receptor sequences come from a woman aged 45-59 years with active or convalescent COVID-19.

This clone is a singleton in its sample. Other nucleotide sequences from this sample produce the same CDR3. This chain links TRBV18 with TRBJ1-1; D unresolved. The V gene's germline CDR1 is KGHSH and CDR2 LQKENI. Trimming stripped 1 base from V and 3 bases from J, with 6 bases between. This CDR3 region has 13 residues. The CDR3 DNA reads TGTGCCAGCTCACCACGGGGAGACACTGAAGCTTTCTTT. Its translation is CASSPRGDTEAFF.

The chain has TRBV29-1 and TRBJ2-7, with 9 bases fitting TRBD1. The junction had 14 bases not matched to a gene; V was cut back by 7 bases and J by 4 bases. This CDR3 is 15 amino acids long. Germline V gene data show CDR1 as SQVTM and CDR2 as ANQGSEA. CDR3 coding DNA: TGCAGCGCCCGGCTGGACAGGGGAAGGGGATACGAGCAGTACTTC. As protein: CSARLDRGRGYEQYF.

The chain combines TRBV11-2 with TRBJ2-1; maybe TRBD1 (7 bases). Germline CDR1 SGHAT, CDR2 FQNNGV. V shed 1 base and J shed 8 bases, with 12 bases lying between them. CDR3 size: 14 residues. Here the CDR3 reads CASSLAGGQDEQFF. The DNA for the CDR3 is TGTGCCAGCAGCTTAGCAGGGGGGCAAGATGAGCAGTTCTTC.

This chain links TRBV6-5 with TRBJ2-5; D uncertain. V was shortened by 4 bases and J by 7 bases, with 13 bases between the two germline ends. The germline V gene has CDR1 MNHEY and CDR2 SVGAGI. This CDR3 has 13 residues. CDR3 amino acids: CASSFNSLGTQYF. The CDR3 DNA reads TGTGCCAGCAGTTTCAATTCACTTGGGACCCAGTACTTC.

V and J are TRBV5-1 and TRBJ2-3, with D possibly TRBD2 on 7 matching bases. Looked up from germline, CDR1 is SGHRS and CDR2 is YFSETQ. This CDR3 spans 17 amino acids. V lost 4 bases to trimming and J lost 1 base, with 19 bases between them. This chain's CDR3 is CASSKGGAGSGTDTQYF. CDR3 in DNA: TGCGCCAGCAGCAAGGGGGGGGCAGGGTCCGGCACAGATACGCAGTATTTT.

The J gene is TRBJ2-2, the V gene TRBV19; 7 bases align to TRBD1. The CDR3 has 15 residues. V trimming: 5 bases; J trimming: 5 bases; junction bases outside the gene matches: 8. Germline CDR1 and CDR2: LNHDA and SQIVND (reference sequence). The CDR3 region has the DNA TGTGCCAGTAGTCCTAGGGGGCTCCGAACCGGGGAGCTGTTTTTT. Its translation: CASSPRGLRTGELFF. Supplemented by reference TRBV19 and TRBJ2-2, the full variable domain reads DGGITQSPKYLFRKEGQNVTLSCEQNLNHDAMYWYRQDPGQGLRLIYYSQIVNDFQKGDIAEGYSVSREKKESFPLTVTSAQKNPTAFYLCASSPRGLRTGELFFGEGSRLTVL.

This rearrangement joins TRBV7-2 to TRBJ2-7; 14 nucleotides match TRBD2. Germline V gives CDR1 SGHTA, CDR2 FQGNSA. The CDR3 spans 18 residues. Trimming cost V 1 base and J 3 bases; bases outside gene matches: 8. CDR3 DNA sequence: TGTGCCAGCAGCTTAGGCGGGACTAGCGGGGGCGGTCTCTACGAGCAGTACTTC. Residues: CASSLGGTSGGGLYEQYF.

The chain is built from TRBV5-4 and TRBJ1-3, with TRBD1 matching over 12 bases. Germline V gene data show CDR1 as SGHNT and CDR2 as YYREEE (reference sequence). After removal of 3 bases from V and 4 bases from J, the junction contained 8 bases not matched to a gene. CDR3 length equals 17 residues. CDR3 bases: TGTGCCAGCAGCTATACGGGACAGGGGGCATCCGGAAACACCATATATTTT. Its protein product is CASSYTGQGASGNTIYF.

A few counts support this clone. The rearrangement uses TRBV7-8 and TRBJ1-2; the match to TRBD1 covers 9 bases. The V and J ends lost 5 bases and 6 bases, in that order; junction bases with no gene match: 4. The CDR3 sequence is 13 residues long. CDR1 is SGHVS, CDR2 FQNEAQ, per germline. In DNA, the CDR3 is TGTGCCAGCAGCCGGGACAGGGTTGATGGCTACACCTTC. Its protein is CASSRDRVDGYTF.

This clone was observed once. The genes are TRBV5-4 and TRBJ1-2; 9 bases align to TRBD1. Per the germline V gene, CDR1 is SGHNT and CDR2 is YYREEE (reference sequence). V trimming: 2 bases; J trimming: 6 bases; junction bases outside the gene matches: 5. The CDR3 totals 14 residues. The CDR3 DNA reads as TGTGCCAGCAGCTTACAGGGGGCAGGGGATGGCTACACCTTC. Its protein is CASSLQGAGDGYTF.

Here the CDR3 reads CASSLRAGETQYF. The CDR3 nucleotides read TGTGCCAGCAGCTTACGAGCGGGAGAGACCCAGTACTTC. The chain has TRBV7-3 and TRBJ2-5; D might be TRBD2 (6 bases). Looked up from germline, CDR1 is SGHTA and CDR2 is FQGTGA. This CDR3 has 13 amino acids. Trimming shortened V by 2 bases and J by 4 bases, and 8 bases separated the two germline ends.

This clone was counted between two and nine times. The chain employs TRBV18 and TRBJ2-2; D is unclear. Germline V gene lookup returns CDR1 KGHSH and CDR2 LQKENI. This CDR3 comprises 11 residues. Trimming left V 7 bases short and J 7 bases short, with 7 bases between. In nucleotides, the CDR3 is TGTGCCAGCTACGGTGGCGGGGAGCTGTTTTTT. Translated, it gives CASYGGGELFF.

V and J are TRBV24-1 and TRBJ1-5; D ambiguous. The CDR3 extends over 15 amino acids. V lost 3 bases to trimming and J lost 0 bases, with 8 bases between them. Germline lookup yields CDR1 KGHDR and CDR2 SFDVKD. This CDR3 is CATSDASYSNQPQHF. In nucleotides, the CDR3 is TGTGCCACCAGTGATGCCAGTTATAGCAATCAGCCCCAGCATTTT.

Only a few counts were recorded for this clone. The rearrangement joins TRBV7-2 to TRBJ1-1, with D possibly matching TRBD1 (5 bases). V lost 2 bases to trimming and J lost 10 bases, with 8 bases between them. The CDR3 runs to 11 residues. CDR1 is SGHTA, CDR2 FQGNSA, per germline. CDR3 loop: CASSLSRAAFF. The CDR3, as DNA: TGTGCCAGCAGCTTAAGCAGGGCAGCTTTCTTT. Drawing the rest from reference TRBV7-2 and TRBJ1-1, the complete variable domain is GAGVSQSPSNKVTEKGKDVELRCDPISGHTALYWYRQSLGQGLEFLIYFQGNSAPDKSGLPSDRFSAERTGGSVSTLTIQRTQQEDSAVYLCASSLSRAAFFGQGTRLTVV.

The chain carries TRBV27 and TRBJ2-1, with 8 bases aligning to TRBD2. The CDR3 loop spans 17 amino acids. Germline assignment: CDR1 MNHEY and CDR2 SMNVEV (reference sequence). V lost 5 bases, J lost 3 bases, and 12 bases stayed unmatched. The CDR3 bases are TGTGCCAGCAGTACCTTAGCGGAGCGGGGGAACTACAATGAGCAGTTCTTC. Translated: CASSTLAERGNYNEQFF.